This T cell receptor beta chain was documented in a study of T cell changes during pregnancy in multiple sclerosis. Repertoires were generated with immunoSEQ multiplex PCR, while TCRdb's copy carries only in-frame clones and drops some. There are about 67,000 clones in the sample; approximately 89% occur only once, and roughly 1.4% lies in the top ten. The sample in question was peripheral blood, obtained in the second trimester of pregnancy. The clonotype comes from a female donor with multiple sclerosis, enrolled in a pregnancy study.

The CDR3 DNA is TGTGCCAGCAGGGCGGGGACAGGGGAAGGCCTCGGCTACACCTTC. Translation: CASRAGTGEGLGYTF. This rearrangement joins TRBV6-1 to TRBJ1-2; TRBD1 matches 10 bases. J was trimmed by 8 bases and V by 6 bases; bases with no gene match: 12. Germline loops: CDR1 MNHNS, CDR2 SASEGT. CDR3 length: 15 residues.